What follows is one TCR beta chain and its context. This clone was seen just once. What antigen it recognizes has not been identified. There are no base qualities to consult, and no much larger clone falls within one base. The data are from a study of blood T cell repertoires in COVID-19 (dated by TCRdb to about 2020). General notes on the study: The collaborator samples originated in the United States, Italy and Spain and spanned the acute and convalescent phases of COVID-19. The prospective study material was composed of cDNA or gDNA derived from T cells, B-cell-depleted T cells, or PBMCs. Subjects who had been exposed to COVID-19, were actively infected with it, or had recovered from it provided the deeply sampled blood TCRbeta repertoires that made up the dataset. The repertoires were released in a freely available public database intended as a resource for research on the immune response to SARS-CoV-2. The samples were drawn from two sources: the first 160 participants of the ongoing ImmuneRACE study, and 1,200 or so subjects contributed by 6 global collaborators. Nearly every sample came with metadata listing a de-identified subject ID, COVID-19 status, age in years and sex. Where available, HLA class I and class II types were obtained from metadata supplied by the sample provider rather than from assay-based typing.

TCRbeta CDR3 regions were amplified from genomic DNA by means of the immunoSEQ Assay, a bias-controlled multiplex PCR. Processing in the source paper ran as follows. Within the assay, amplification of reference gene primers was used to estimate how many nucleated cells each sample contained. Sequence reads were collapsed and filtered to measure the absolute abundance of every unique TCRbeta CDR3 rearrangement. For each sample, productive Simpson clonality was calculated as the square root of Simpson's diversity index over productive rearrangements. Here the immuneACCESS table is served through TCRdb, limited to in-frame sequences with V and J called. Missing clones are a known gap in these copies; in checked studies unresolved V genes cover under half, and the rest lacks a known reason. That table is the source of V, J and clone size, and D and trimming were worked out from the DNA. This sample comprises around 70,000 clones, roughly 85% of them detected only once. About a quarter of the sample is in the top ten clones.

Whole blood was collected in K2EDTA tubes by collaborating institutions according to the institutions' own protocols. For TCRbeta analysis, collaborators shipped samples in one of three forms: frozen whole blood, isolated PBMCs, or DNA extracted from either of those sample types. For CDR1 and CDR2, the germline V gene (reference sequence) lists LNHDA and SQIVND. Trimming takes 5 bases from V and 2 bases from J, and the germline ends sit 13 bases apart. CDR3 length: 14 amino acids, cysteine to phenylalanine. Here the CDR3 DNA is all that survives: 42 bases in frame from base 1. Results the study describes overall, beyond this receptor: The quantity of clinical and demographic metadata differed by source and by participant and was supplied without curation.

The TCR sequence derives from a man between 60 and 75 years old with active or convalescent COVID-19. This chain is built from TRBV19 and TRBJ2-7; a tentative D call is TRBD1 (5 bases match). The sequencing sample was made of peripheral blood. The sequence in DNA is TGTGCCAGTAGTTTAACGGACACAACCTACGAGCAGTACTTC. Translated, this is CASSLTDTTYEQYF.